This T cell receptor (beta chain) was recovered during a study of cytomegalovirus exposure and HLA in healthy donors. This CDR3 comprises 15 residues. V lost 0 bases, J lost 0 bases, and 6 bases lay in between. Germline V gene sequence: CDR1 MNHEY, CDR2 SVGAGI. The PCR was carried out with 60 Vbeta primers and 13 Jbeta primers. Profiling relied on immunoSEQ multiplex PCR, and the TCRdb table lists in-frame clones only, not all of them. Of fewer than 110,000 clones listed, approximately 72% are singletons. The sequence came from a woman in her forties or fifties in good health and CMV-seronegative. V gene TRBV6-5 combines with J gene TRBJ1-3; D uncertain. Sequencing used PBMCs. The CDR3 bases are TGTGCCAGCAGTTACTCCATTAGCTCTGGAAACACCATATATTTT. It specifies CASSYSISSGNTIYF.